This TCR beta chain was retrieved from a study of CD8 T cells in Susac syndrome. With random hexamers, reverse transcription was performed on roughly 0.45 to 1 ug of RNA. The method of amplification for TCR beta CDR3 was immunoSEQ multiplex PCR, covering 54 Vbeta and 13 Jbeta. TCRdb called the immunoSEQ multiplex PCR reads again in MiXCR, with one record for every CDR3 protein. In the table there are some 100,000 distinct CDR3 sequences, 85% to 95% of which are singletons. V was pared by 4 bases and J by 6 bases, with 7 bases of the junction left unmatched. The germline gives CDR1 SGHNT, CDR2 YYREEE (reference sequence). The CDR3 contains 15 residues.

Sequencing was performed on CD4+ T cells from PBMCs. The gene calls are TRBV5-4 and TRBJ2-3, with 11 bases identical to TRBD2. The clonotype was recovered from a human donor with multiple sclerosis. CDR3 region: CASSETSGAKDTQYF. The CDR3 region has the DNA TGTGCCAGCAGCGAGACTAGCGGGGCCAAGGATACGCAGTATTTT.